Presented here are 8 T cell receptor beta chains from one specimen sequenced in a study of STAT5B mutations in CD4+ large granular lymphocyte leukemia. Sequencing used immunoSEQ multiplex PCR; TCRdb keeps in-frame clones, though not all of them. The top ten clones hold just under 0.35% of a sample with tens of thousands of clones, 84% of them seen once. Sequencing input: CD4+ T cells from blood buffy coats. These receptors originate from a human donor in good health.

V is TRBV28 and J is TRBJ1-3, with a tentative D call TRBD1 (6 bases). The germline V gene encodes CDR1 MDHEN and CDR2 SYDVKM. The CDR3 runs 16 residues. The ends were cut back, 5 bases at V and 0 bases at J, with 14 bases in the middle. The CDR3 reads CASSPGQSLSGNTIYF. CDR3 DNA: TGTGCCAGCAGTCCCGGACAGTCCCTCTCTGGAAACACCATATATTTT. Together with reference TRBV28 and TRBJ1-3, the CDR3 gives the full variable domain: DVKVTQSSRYLVKRTGEKVFLECVQDMDHENMFWYRQDPGLGLRLIYFSYDVKMKEKGDIPEGYSVSREKKERFSLILESASTNQTSMYLCASSPGQSLSGNTIYFGEGSWLTVV.

The table lists this clone with a count of one. The chain is built from TRBV9 and TRBJ2-1; the match to TRBD2 covers 9 bases. CDR3 length: 19 amino acids. Germline V gene lookup returns CDR1 SGDLS and CDR2 YYNGEE. The J segment lost 4 bases and the V segment lost 0 bases, leaving 14 bases of the junction unmatched. CDR3 region: CASSVGGAASGINYNEQFF. For the CDR3, the DNA is TGTGCCAGCAGCGTAGGAGGGGCGGCTAGCGGGATTAATTACAATGAGCAGTTCTTC.

V and J are TRBV19 and TRBJ1-2; 7 bases are a match to TRBD1. Germline values: CDR1 LNHDA, CDR2 SQIVND (reference sequence). Trimming removed 10 bases from V and 8 bases from J; junction bases left unmatched: 19. The CDR3 covers 15 residues. The CDR3, as DNA: TGTGCCACTCAACGATCCTTTTACAGGGGAGACGGCTACACCTTC. Encoded protein: CATQRSFYRGDGYTF.

The V gene is TRBV7-8, the J gene TRBJ1-2; 10 positions match TRBD1. The CDR3 has 14 amino acids. The V segment lost 3 bases and the J segment 6 bases; nucleotides outside the gene matches: 4. Germline CDR1 and CDR2: SGHVS and FQNEAQ. CDR3 in amino acids: CASSLRGTGDGYTF. CDR3 nucleotide sequence: TGTGCCAGCAGCTTGCGCGGGACAGGGGATGGCTACACCTTC.

This chain uses TRBV19 with TRBJ2-3; TRBD2 matches at 9 bases. J gave up 1 base and V 6 bases, and 11 bases lay outside the gene matches. The CDR3 covers 17 residues. Germline loops: CDR1 LNHDA, CDR2 SQIVND (reference sequence). This chain's CDR3 is CASSPRRTSAGTDTQYF. CDR3 coding DNA: TGTGCCAGTAGCCCCCGTCGGACTAGCGCTGGCACAGATACGCAGTATTTT.

The CDR3 DNA reads TGTGCCAGCAGCGTATTGGCAGACTTAAACACTGAAGCTTTCTTT. Its translation is CASSVLADLNTEAFF. The chain carries TRBV9 and TRBJ1-1; D not resolved. Trimming shortened V by 1 base and J by 2 bases, and 12 bases separated the two germline ends. The CDR3 loop spans 15 amino acids. Per germline, CDR1 SGDLS and CDR2 YYNGEE.

J is TRBJ1-5 and V is TRBV2; TRBD1 agrees at 9 bases. Unmatched junction bases numbered 6, after V lost 5 bases and J lost 1 base. This CDR3 spans 16 amino acids. In germline, CDR1 is SNHLY, CDR2 FYNNEI. The CDR3 sequence is CASSIQGAGSNQPQHF. The DNA for the CDR3 is TGTGCCAGCAGTATACAGGGGGCAGGGAGCAATCAGCCCCAGCATTTT.

The chain employs TRBV10-3 and TRBJ1-4, with TRBD1 identical over 9 bases. CDR3 length: 14 amino acids. CDR1 is ENHRY and CDR2 is SYGVKD in the germline V gene. V shed 6 bases and J 3 bases; nucleotides not matched to a gene: 2. CDR3 loop: CAIRQGASNEKLFF. CDR3 sequence (DNA): TGTGCCATCAGACAGGGGGCTTCTAATGAAAAACTGTTTTTT.